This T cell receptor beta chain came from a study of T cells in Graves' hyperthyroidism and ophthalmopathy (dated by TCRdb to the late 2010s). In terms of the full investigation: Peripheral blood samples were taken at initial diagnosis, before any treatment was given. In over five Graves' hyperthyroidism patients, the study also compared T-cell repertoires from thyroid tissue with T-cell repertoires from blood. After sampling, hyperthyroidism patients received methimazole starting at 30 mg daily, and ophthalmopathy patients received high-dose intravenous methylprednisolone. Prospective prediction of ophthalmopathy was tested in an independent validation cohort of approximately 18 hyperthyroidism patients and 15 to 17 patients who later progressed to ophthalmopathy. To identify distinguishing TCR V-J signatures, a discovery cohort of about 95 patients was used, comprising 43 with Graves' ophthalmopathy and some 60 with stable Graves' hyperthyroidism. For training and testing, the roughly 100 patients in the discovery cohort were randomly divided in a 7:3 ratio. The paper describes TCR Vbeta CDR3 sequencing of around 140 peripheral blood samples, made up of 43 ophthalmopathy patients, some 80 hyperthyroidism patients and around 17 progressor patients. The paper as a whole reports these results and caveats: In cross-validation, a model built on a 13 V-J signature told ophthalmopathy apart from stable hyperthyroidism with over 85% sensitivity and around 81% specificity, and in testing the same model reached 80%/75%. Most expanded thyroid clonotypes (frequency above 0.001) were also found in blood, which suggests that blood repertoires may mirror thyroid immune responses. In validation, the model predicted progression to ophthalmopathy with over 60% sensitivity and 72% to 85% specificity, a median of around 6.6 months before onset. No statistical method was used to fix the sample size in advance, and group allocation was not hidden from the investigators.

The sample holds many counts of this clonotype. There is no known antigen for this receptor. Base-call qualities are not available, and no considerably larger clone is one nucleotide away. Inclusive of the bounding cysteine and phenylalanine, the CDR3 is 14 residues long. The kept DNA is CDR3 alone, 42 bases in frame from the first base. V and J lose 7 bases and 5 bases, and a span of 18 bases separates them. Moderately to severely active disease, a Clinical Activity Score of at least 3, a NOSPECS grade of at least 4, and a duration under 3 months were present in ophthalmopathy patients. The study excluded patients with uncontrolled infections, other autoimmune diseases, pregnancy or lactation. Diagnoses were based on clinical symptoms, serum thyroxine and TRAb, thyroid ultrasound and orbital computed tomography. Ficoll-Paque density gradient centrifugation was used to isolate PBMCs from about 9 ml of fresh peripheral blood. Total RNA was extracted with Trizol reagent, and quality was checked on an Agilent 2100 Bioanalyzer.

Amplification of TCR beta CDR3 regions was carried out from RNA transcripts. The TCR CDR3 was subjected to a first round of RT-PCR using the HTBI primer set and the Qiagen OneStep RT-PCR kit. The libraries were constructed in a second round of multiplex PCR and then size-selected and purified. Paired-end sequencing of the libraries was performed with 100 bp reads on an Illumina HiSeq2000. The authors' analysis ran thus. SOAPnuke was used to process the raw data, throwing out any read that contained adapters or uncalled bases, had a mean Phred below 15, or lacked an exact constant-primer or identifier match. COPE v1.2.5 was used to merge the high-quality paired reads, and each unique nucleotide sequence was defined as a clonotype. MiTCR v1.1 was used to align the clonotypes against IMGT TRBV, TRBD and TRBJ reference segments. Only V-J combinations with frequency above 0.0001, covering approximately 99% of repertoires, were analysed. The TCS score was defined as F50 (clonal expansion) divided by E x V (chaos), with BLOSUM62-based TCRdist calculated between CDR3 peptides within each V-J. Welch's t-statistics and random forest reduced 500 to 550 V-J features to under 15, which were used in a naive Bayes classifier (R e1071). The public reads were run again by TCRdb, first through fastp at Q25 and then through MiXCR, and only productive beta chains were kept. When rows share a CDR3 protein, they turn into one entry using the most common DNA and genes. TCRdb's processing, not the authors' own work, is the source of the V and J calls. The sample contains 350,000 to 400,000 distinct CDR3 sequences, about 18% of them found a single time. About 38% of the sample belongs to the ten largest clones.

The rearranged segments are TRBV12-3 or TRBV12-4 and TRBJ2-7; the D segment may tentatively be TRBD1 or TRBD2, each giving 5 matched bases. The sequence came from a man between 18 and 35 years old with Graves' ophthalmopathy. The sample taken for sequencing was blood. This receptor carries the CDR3 CASTYSGTVNEQYF. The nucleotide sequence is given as TGTGCCAGCACCTACAGTGGGACCGTAAACGAGCAGTACTTC.